This TCR beta chain was sequenced in a study of blood T cell repertoires in COVID-19. The overall study: The samples span acute and convalescent COVID-19 from the United States, Italy and Spain. PBMCs, B-cell-depleted T cells, or T cells were the source of the cDNA or gDNA that made up the material.

Repertoires were generated with immunoSEQ multiplex PCR, while TCRdb's copy carries only in-frame clones and drops some. The sample shows more than 95,000 clones, roughly 80% of them seen only once. CDR1 SGHTA and CDR2 FQGNSA come from the germline V gene. Trimming pared 5 bases from V and 8 bases from J, leaving 12 bases between. The CDR3 runs to 12 residues. The chain links TRBV7-2 to TRBJ1-1; D uncertain. The source material was peripheral blood. The TCR originated in a man aged 60 to 75 with acute or convalescent COVID-19. As DNA, the CDR3 is TGTGCCAGCAGCCGAGACAAGAAAGAAGCTTTCTTT. As protein: CASSRDKKEAFF.